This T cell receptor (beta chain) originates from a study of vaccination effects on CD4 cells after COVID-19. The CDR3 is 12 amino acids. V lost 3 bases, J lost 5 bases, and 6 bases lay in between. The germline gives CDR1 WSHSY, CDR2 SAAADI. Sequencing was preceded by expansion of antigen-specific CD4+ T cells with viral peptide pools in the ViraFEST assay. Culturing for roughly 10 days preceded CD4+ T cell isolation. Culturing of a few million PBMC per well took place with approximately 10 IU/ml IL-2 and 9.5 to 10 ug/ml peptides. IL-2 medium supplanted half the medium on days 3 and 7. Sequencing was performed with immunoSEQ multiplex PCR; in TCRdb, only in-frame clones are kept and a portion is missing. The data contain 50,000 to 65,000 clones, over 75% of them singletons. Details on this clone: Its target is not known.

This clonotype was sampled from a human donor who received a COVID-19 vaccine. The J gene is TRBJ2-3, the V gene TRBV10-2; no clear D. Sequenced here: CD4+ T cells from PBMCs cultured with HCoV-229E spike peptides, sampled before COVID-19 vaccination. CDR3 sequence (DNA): TGCGCCAGCAGTGATAGAGGAGATACGCAGTATTTT. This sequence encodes CASSDRGDTQYF.